The 2 T cell receptor beta chains below were found in one sample sequenced in a study of T cell responses to AZD1222 COVID-19 vaccine (dated by TCRdb to the early 2020s). The receptor library was made with the immunoSEQ multiplex PCR assay. Imported from immuneACCESS, the table was reduced by TCRdb to in-frame sequences with V and J called. These copies leave out some clones; in studies compared against another copy, an unresolved V gene accounts for under half, and the cause of the remainder is not known. The sample table contains around 150,000 clones; only one count was recorded for 88% of them. Roughly 5.5% of the sample comes from the top ten. The time point label of this sample denotes: baseline before first vaccination. Sequencing used peripheral blood, obtained on day 0 of AZD1222 vaccination. These receptors were obtained from an adult in good health.

The chain couples TRBV11-2 to TRBJ2-1; 10 nucleotides agree with TRBD2. Germline CDR1 is SGHAT and CDR2 is FQNNGV. The CDR3 loop spans 18 amino acids. Trimming at V came to 5 bases and at J to 4 bases, leaving 14 bases not matched to a gene. The CDR3 DNA is TGTGCCAGCAGCCCCAAAACCCCATCTAGCGGGGGTTACAATGAGCAGTTCTTC. Protein: CASSPKTPSSGGYNEQFF.

This chain uses TRBV6-4 with TRBJ1-2, with unresolved D. This CDR3 has 13 amino acids. Germline V gives CDR1 MRHNA, CDR2 SNTAGT. Trimming stripped 4 bases from V and 0 bases from J, with 6 bases between. CDR3 amino acids: CASSGDTNYGYTF. For the CDR3, the DNA is TGTGCCAGCAGTGGGGATACTAACTATGGCTACACCTTC.